This TCR beta chain is drawn from a study of T-cell memory formation after mild COVID-19 (dated by TCRdb to the early 2020s). The study in broad terms: Most TCR sequence clusters were specific to one of the two donors. Two young, previously healthy adult volunteers made up the cohort, one male and one female. Longitudinal TCRalpha and TCRbeta repertoire sequencing tracked T-cell clones expanding and contracting after mild COVID-19 in a couple of donors. Results and caveats for the whole study, not just this receptor: Contracting CD4+ clones appeared mostly in the CM and EM memory subsets, whereas CD8+ clones were enriched in EMRA. Only a couple of mild cases were covered in the study, and larger cohorts including severe cases with pre-infection samples were considered necessary. Balanced CD4/CD8 phenotypes were observed for clones contracting from day 15 to 85, whereas a bias towards CD4+ was observed for a second wave of clones expanding from day 15 to 37. Some responding clones were found in pre-infection memory, which suggests that pre-existing cross-reactive memory T cells took part in the SARS-CoV-2 response. Whether the second-wave clones peaking on day 37 were SARS-CoV-2 specific was not confirmed.

TCRdb shows the sequencer as Illumina NovaSeq 6000. Using 5'RACE with constant-segment primers, TCRalpha and TCRbeta cDNA libraries were constructed, with sample barcodes and unique molecular identifiers added in the process. RNA was extracted from every sample with Trizol reagent. Amplification of the libraries took two PCR steps, and the second step added a second sample barcode plus Illumina TruSeq adapters. Sequencing of libraries was performed on an Illumina NovaSeq with 2 x 150 bp paired-end reads. The study's own analysis went as follows. Reads were demultiplexed and collapsed into UMI-guided consensus sequences with migec v1.2.7. With mixcr v2.1.11, UMI consensuses were aligned to TRA and TRB V and J templates and assembled into clonotypes. A clonotype was counted as expanded or contracted only when both edgeR and NoisET called the clonotype significant, with the noise models trained on biological replicates. For edgeR calls, the thresholds were a false discovery rate-adjusted p below 0.01 and a log2 fold-change of 1. As an exploratory analysis of dynamics, PCA with hierarchical clustering was applied to max-normalized trajectories of the 1000 most abundant clonotypes. Separately sequenced CD4+ and CD8+ repertoires were used to assign the CD4 or CD8 phenotype of responding clones. TCRdb cleaned the public reads at Q25 with fastp, built clones with MiXCR and kept in-frame beta chains. Merged by CDR3 protein, the rows form single entries marked with the most common genes and DNA. V and J calls and clone size were set by TCRdb, not the authors. The sample has 250,000 to 300,000 distinct CDR3 sequences on record, 16% of them singletons. Approximately 23% of the sample goes to the ten largest clones.

In the case of this clonotype: What this receptor recognizes is not known. No base quality values were provided; no much bigger clone lies one nucleotide off.

Reading the germline V gene gives CDR1 SGHRS and CDR2 YFSETQ. The CDR3 contains 13 residues, cysteine and phenylalanine counted. CDR3 DNA only is kept here, 39 bases in frame from base 1. V and J lose 5 bases and 7 bases, and a span of 13 bases separates them. Ficoll-Paque density gradient centrifugation was used to isolate PBMCs. The V gene is TRBV5-1 and the J gene is TRBJ2-1; TRBD1 is a weak D gene call, 6 bases matching. The sample taken for sequencing was PBMCs or a T cell subset sorted from them (not recorded which). The TCR originated in a man aged 18-30 years who had mild COVID-19 (a few samples of this study predate the infection). The sample titles of this study are shuffled in the database, so cell type and time point are left out; the donor was told from shared clones. In nucleotides, the sequence is TGCGCCAGCAGTCCCCCAAGGGGGAATGAGCAGTTCTTC. Its protein reads: CASSPPRGNEQFF.